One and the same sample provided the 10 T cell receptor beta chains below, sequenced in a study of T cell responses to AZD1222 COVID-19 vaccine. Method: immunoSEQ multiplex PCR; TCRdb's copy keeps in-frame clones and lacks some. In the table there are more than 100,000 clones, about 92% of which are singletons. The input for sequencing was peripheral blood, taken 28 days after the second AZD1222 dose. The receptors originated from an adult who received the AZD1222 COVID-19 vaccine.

The CDR3 nucleotides are TGTGCCAGCAGCTTTGGGGGACAGGGCACAGATACGCAGTATTTT. Its protein is CASSFGGQGTDTQYF. The chain employs TRBV5-4 and TRBJ2-3; 8 positions agree with TRBD1. The CDR3 has 15 residues. The germline gives CDR1 SGHNT, CDR2 YYREEE (reference sequence). With 2 bases clipped from V and 1 base from J, the junction kept 3 bases outside the gene matches.

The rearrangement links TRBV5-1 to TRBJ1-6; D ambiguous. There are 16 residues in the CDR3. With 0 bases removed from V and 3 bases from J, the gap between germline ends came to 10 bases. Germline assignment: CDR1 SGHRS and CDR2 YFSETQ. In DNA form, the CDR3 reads TGCGCCAGCAGCTTGGATATGAGCTTCTATAATTCACCCCTCCACTTT. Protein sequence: CASSLDMSFYNSPLHF.

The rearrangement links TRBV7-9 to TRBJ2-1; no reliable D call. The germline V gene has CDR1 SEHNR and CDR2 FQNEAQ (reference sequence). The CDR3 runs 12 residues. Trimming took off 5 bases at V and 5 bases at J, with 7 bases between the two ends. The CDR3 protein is CASSRTNNEQFF. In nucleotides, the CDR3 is TGTGCCAGCAGCCGGACGAACAATGAGCAGTTCTTC.

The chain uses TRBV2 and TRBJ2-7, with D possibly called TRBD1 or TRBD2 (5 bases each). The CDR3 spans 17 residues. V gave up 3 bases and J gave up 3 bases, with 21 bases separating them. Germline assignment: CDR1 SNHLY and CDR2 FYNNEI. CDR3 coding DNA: TGTGCCAGCAGTGAGGGACCTAACGGTTTAGGGTTCTACGAGCAGTACTTC. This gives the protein CASSEGPNGLGFYEQYF.

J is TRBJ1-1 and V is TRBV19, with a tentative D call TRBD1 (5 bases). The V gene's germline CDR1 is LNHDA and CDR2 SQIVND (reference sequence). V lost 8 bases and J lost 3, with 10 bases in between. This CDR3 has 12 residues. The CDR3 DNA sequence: TGTGCCAGTCAGTGGGGGGACACTGAAGCTTTCTTT. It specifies CASQWGDTEAFF.

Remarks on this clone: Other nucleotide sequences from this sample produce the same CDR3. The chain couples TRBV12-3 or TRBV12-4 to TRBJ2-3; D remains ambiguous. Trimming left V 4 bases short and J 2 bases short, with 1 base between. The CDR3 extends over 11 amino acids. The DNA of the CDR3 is TGTGCCAGCAGTTACACAGATACGCAGTATTTT. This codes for CASSYTDTQYF.

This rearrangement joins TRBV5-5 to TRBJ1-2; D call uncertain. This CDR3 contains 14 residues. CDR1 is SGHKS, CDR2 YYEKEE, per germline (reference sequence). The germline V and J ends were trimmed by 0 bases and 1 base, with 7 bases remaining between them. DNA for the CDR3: TGTGCCAGCAGCTTGGCTTTTGGTAACTATGGCTACACCTTC. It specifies CASSLAFGNYGYTF.

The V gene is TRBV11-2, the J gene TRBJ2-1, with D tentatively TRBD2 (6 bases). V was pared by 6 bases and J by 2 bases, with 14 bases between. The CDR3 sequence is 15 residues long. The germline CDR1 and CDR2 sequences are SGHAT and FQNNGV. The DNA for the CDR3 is TGTGCCAGCAGTCTCCCGTCGGGGGCCTACAATGAGCAGTTCTTC. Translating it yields CASSLPSGAYNEQFF.

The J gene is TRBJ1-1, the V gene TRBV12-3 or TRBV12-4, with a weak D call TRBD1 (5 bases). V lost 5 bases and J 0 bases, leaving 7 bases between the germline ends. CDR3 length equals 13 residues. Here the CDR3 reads CASSQTVNTEAFF. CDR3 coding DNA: TGTGCCAGCAGTCAGACAGTGAACACTGAAGCTTTCTTT.

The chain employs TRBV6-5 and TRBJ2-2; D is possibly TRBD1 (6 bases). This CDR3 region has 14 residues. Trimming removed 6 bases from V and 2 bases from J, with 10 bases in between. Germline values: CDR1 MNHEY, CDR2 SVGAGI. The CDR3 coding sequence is TGTGCCAGCAGGTGGACAGAAAACACCGGGGAGCTGTTTTTT. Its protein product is CASRWTENTGELFF.